This T cell receptor (beta chain) was found in a study of blood T cell repertoires in COVID-19. Study details: Spain, Italy and the United States supplied samples that represented acute and convalescent COVID-19. Nucleic acid was either cDNA or gDNA, and it came from T cells, B-cell-depleted T cells, or PBMCs.

The CDR3 totals 18 residues. Germline-derived CDR1 and CDR2 are SGHRS and YFSETQ. Trimming took 0 bases from V and 2 from J, leaving 15 bases between them. Assay: immunoSEQ multiplex PCR; the TCRdb copy retains only in-frame clones and omits some. Of roughly 200,000 clones detected, about 85% appear once; the ten largest clones hold approximately 8.7%. V usage is TRBV5-1 and J usage is TRBJ2-6, with a possible D match to TRBD2 (7 bases). The sequencing sample was made of peripheral blood. The sequence came from a woman older than 75 with acute or convalescent COVID-19. CDR3 sequence reads: CASSLGISGGAGANVLTF. CDR3 DNA sequence: TGCGCCAGCAGCTTGGGGATCTCGGGGGGCGCTGGGGCCAACGTCCTGACTTTC.